Presented here are 21 T cell receptor beta chains from one specimen sequenced in a study of patients and donors after allogeneic stem cell transplantation. TCRdb fed the RT-PCR reads into MiXCR, producing one record per CDR3 protein. The sample records 400,000 to 500,000 distinct CDR3 sequences, roughly 17% being singletons. Sequenced material: blood, either unsorted or a sorted T cell fraction (not recorded which). The receptors here all came from a human donor who was either an allogeneic HSCT recipient or a stem cell or donor lymphocyte infusion donor (not recorded which). It is not recorded whose cells these are; they may come from a transplant donor.

The table lists this clonotype with many counts. The chain recombines TRBV12-3 or TRBV12-4 with TRBJ1-1; D may be TRBD1 (6 bases). The V end lost 4 bases, the J end lost 5 bases, and 14 bases lay between the germline ends. The CDR3 runs to 14 residues. As DNA, the CDR3 is TGTGCCAGCAGTTATGGGGGCGGTGGTACTGAAGCTTTCTTT. Protein sequence: CASSYGGGGTEAFF.

The rearrangement links TRBV11-3 to TRBJ2-3; D gene uncertain. The V and J ends lost 1 base and 4 bases respectively, with 15 bases between them. The CDR3 is made up of 16 amino acids. The germline V gene has CDR1 SGHNT and CDR2 YENEEA. The CDR3 reads CASSLGVGMVADTQYF. The CDR3 DNA sequence: TGTGCCAGCAGCTTAGGAGTGGGTATGGTTGCAGATACGCAGTATTTT.

V usage is TRBV11-1 and J usage is TRBJ2-6; 7 bases agree with TRBD1. V lost 4 bases and J lost 0; bases outside the gene matches: 12. Germline assignment: CDR1 SGHAT and CDR2 FQDESV (reference sequence). CDR3 length: 19 amino acids. The CDR3 region is CASSSYRAGTDSGANVLTF. Written as DNA, the CDR3 is TGTGCCAGCAGCTCGTACCGGGCCGGGACAGACTCTGGGGCCAACGTCCTGACTTTC. Supplemented by reference TRBV11-1 and TRBJ2-6, the full variable domain reads EAEVAQSPRYKITEKSQAVAFWCDPISGHATLYWYRQILGQGPELLVQFQDESVVDDSQLPKDRFSAERLKGVDSTLKIQPAELGDSAMYLCASSSYRAGTDSGANVLTFGAGSRLTVL.

This sequence joins TRBV6-1 and TRBJ1-6; the D is unclear. The CDR3 contains 15 residues. Looked up from germline, CDR1 is MNHNS and CDR2 is SASEGT. Deletions cut 5 bases from V and 7 bases from J, with 15 bases between. DNA for the CDR3: TGTGCCAGCAGTACCCTGACAACTGAGAATTCACCCCTCCACTTT. Translated, it gives CASSTLTTENSPLHF.

A few counts support this clonotype. J is TRBJ2-4 and V is TRBV20-1, with D uncertain. Trimming removed 6 bases at V and 4 bases at J, with 7 bases between. Germline V CDR1 and CDR2: DFQATT, SNEGSKA (reference sequence). The CDR3 is made up of 11 amino acids. The chain's CDR3 is CSAHQKNIQYF. Here the CDR3 DNA reads TGCAGTGCCCACCAGAAAAACATTCAGTACTTC.

In its sample, this clonotype was seen a few times. V usage is TRBV24-1 and J usage is TRBJ2-2; D is possibly TRBD1 (6 bases). The CDR3 contains 14 residues. CDR1 is KGHDR, CDR2 SFDVKD, per germline. V was trimmed by 5 bases and J by 3 bases, leaving 9 bases between them. In DNA form, the CDR3 reads TGTGCCACCAGTGGACAGGTGTACACCGGGGAGCTGTTTTTT. This translates into CATSGQVYTGELFF.

The chain couples TRBV6-2 or TRBV6-3 to TRBJ2-7; no reliable D call. The CDR3 has 15 amino acids. Trimming pared 6 bases from V and 3 bases from J, leaving 18 bases between. Germline V gives CDR1 MNHEY, CDR2 SVGEGT. CDR3 in DNA: TGTGCCAGCAGCCACAAAAAAGTAGGCGGCTACGAGCAGTACTTC. Protein product: CASSHKKVGGYEQYF.

The rearrangement joins TRBV24-1 to TRBJ2-2; a weak D match, TRBD2 (5 bases). V lost 3 bases and J 4 bases, leaving 8 bases between the germline ends. CDR1 and CDR2 (germline): KGHDR, SFDVKD. This CDR3 is built from 14 residues. The CDR3 here is CATSDLRVTGELFF. In DNA form, the CDR3 reads TGTGCCACCAGTGATCTGAGGGTCACCGGGGAGCTGTTTTTT.

V usage is TRBV7-2 and J usage is TRBJ1-1; D may be TRBD1 (5 bases). The CDR3 extends over 14 amino acids. Deletions cut 8 bases from V and 4 bases from J, with 17 bases between. CDR1 and CDR2 from the germline V gene are SGHTA and FQGNSA. CDR3 protein: CASPPAGGGTEAFF. The CDR3 DNA sequence: TGTGCCAGCCCGCCGGCCGGGGGGGGCACTGAAGCTTTCTTT.

V gene TRBV28 combines with J gene TRBJ2-4; possibly TRBD1 or TRBD2 for D (5 bases each). The CDR3 spans 15 residues. CDR1 MDHEN and CDR2 SYDVKM come from the germline V gene. V was trimmed by 3 bases and J by 2 bases, leaving 11 bases between them. The CDR3 DNA reads TGTGCCAGCAGTTTGGGGGAACCTACCAAAAACATTCAGTACTTC. Translation: CASSLGEPTKNIQYF.

The chain carries TRBV14 and TRBJ2-1; 9 bases match TRBD1. The CDR3 runs 14 residues. The V and J ends lost 4 bases and 7 bases, in that order; junction bases with no gene match: 5. CDR1 and CDR2 from the germline V gene are SGHDN and FVKESK. CDR3 in DNA: TGTGCCAGCAGCCGGGACAGGGTAAAAAATGAGCAGTTCTTC. This translates into CASSRDRVKNEQFF.

The chain combines TRBV20-1 with TRBJ2-3, with no clear D. Germline V gene lookup returns CDR1 DFQATT and CDR2 SNEGSKA (reference sequence). The CDR3 extends over 17 amino acids. V gave up 0 bases and J gave up 1 base, with 17 bases separating them. The CDR3 DNA sequence: TGCAGTGCTAGAGAGAAGGTCCTCGAATCGCGCACAGATACGCAGTATTTT. Translation gives CSAREKVLESRTDTQYF.

This clonotype has only a few counts. The J gene is TRBJ1-4, the V gene TRBV9, with D perhaps TRBD1 (5 bases). Trimming took 4 bases from V and 5 from J, leaving 18 bases between them. This CDR3 spans 16 amino acids. The germline gives CDR1 SGDLS, CDR2 YYNGEE. This CDR3 reads CASSPTPDSLNEKLFF. The CDR3 region has the DNA TGTGCCAGCAGCCCAACCCCCGACAGCTTAAATGAAAAACTGTTTTTT.

The CDR3 is CASRPDRDYGYTF. CDR3 DNA sequence: TGTGCCAGCAGGCCCGACCGGGACTATGGCTACACCTTC. The chain employs TRBV7-2 and TRBJ1-2, with D unclear. The CDR3 consists of 13 residues. Trimming took 6 bases from V and 3 from J, leaving 11 bases between them. The germline V gene has CDR1 SGHTA and CDR2 FQGNSA.

In its sample, this clonotype was seen a few times. This chain connects TRBV6-1 to TRBJ1-4; the D is unclear. CDR1 and CDR2 (germline): MNHNS, SASEGT. Deletions cut 6 bases from V and 8 bases from J, with 22 bases between. This CDR3 comprises 16 residues. The CDR3: CASSRTDGVAGEKLFF. As DNA, the CDR3 is TGTGCCAGCAGCAGGACTGACGGGGTTGCTGGGGAAAAACTGTTTTTT.

CDR3 bases: TGTGCCAGCAGTTCCATCCAGGGATGGGGCTACACCTTC. This codes for CASSSIQGWGYTF. V is TRBV6-6 and J is TRBJ1-2; D possibly corresponds to TRBD1 (5 bases). V was clipped by 4 bases and J by 8 bases, with 14 bases between them. Germline V gives CDR1 MNHNY, CDR2 SVGAGI (reference sequence). The CDR3 covers 13 residues.

This clonotype turned up a few times. The chain uses TRBV27 and TRBJ1-1; D is possibly TRBD1 (5 bases). Germline-derived CDR1 and CDR2 are MNHEY and SMNVEV (reference sequence). Trimming removed 3 bases from V and 5 bases from J, with 16 bases in between. The CDR3 contains 15 residues. CDR3 in DNA: TGTGCCAGCAGTTTCGAGTTTTCCAGGGCTACTGAAGCTTTCTTT. Amino acid sequence: CASSFEFSRATEAFF.

This clonotype has ten or more counts. The chain has TRBV5-1 and TRBJ2-1; weak D call: TRBD2 (6 bases). The CDR3 contains 15 residues. The V end was cut by 3 bases, the J end by 3 bases, with 13 bases between. Germline CDR1 is SGHRS and CDR2 is YFSETQ. The CDR3 nucleotides are TGCGCCAGCAGCTCCCGTGAAGCGGGCTACAATGAGCAGTTCTTC. This translates into CASSSREAGYNEQFF.

The J gene is TRBJ2-5, the V gene TRBV20-1; weak D call: TRBD2 (5 bases). Deletions cut 0 bases from V and 4 bases from J, with 9 bases between. CDR3 length: 13 amino acids. Per the germline V gene, CDR1 is DFQATT and CDR2 is SNEGSKA (reference sequence). CDR3 DNA sequence: TGCAGTGCTAGAGATCCAGGACTAGAGACCCAGTACTTC. This gives the protein CSARDPGLETQYF.

The CDR3 nucleotides are TGTGCCATCAGTGAGTCGACGGCAGTTTATAATTCACCCCTCCACTTT. It codes for CAISESTAVYNSPLHF. This chain connects TRBV10-3 to TRBJ1-6; D unclear. CDR3 size: 16 residues. V was pared by 0 bases and J by 4 bases, with 10 bases between. From germline, CDR1 is ENHRY and CDR2 SYGVKD.

This clonotype was found a few times. The V and J genes are TRBV12-3 or TRBV12-4 and TRBJ1-1; 9 bases align to TRBD1. This CDR3 has 16 residues. V was clipped by 5 bases and J by 0 bases; unmatched bases: 7. The CDR3 sequence is CASSLGQGSMNTEAFF. Written as DNA, the CDR3 is TGTGCCAGCAGTCTCGGACAGGGGTCAATGAACACTGAAGCTTTCTTT.